The TCR beta chain under discussion was sequenced for a study of blood T cell repertoires in COVID-19. Study in general: COVID-19 samples, acute and convalescent, were from the United States, Italy and Spain. In each case, the material was cDNA or gDNA derived from T cells, B-cell-depleted T cells, or PBMCs.

Participants came from around 25 US areas, aged roughly 18 to 90 years. Germline CDR1 reads SEHNR; CDR2 reads FQNEAQ (reference sequence). The CDR3 contains 17 residues. V was shortened by 4 bases and J by 2 bases, with 19 bases between the two germline ends. TCRdb's table, derived via immunoSEQ multiplex PCR, lists solely in-frame clones and lacks some. The sample records about 220,000 clones, more than 70% being singletons. The chain is built from TRBV7-9 and TRBJ2-3, with D perhaps matching TRBD2 (7 bases). Material for sequencing was PBMCs or T cells enriched from blood (not recorded which). This sequence was found in a woman aged 40 to 55 with acute COVID-19. The CDR3 DNA sequence: TGTGCCAGCAGCTCCATCGGGGGGCAGCTCCACACAGATACGCAGTATTTT. This encodes CASSSIGGQLHTDTQYF.